This entry features one T cell receptor (beta chain) sequence. This specimen comes from a study of blood T cell repertoires in COVID-19. Study overall: Samples representing acute and convalescent COVID-19 were sourced from the United States, Italy and Spain. PBMCs, B-cell-depleted T cells, or T cells were the source of the cDNA or gDNA that made up the material.

The data were produced by immunoSEQ multiplex PCR, yet TCRdb's version contains in-frame clones alone and is incomplete. The sample shows some 190,000 clones, approximately 73% of them seen only once. CDR1 LNHDA and CDR2 SQIVND come from the germline V gene (reference sequence). V lost 9 bases, J lost 2 bases, and 6 bases stayed unmatched. The CDR3 length is 14 residues. The participants were between about 18 and 90 years old and came from under 25 US areas. Participants had their cohort set by participant-reported clinical history. Input material: PBMCs or T cells enriched from blood (not recorded which). V usage is TRBV19 and J usage is TRBJ1-1; the match to TRBD1 covers 10 bases. This TCR derives from a woman aged 50 to 65 with acute COVID-19. The CDR3 region has the DNA TGTGCCAGCCGGGACAGGGGTTATAACACTGAAGCTTTCTTT. Translating it yields CASRDRGYNTEAFF.